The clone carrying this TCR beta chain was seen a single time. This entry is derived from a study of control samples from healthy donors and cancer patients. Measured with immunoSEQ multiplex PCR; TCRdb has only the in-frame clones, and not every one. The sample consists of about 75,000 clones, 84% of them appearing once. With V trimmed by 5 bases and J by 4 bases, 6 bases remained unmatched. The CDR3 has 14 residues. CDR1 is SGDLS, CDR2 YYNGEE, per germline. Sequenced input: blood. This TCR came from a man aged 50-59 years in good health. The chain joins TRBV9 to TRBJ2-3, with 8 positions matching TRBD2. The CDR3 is CASSRSGSADTQYF. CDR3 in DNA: TGTGCCAGCAGTCGGAGCGGGAGTGCAGATACGCAGTATTTT.